This entry concerns a single TCR beta chain. The antigen remains unidentified. The CDR3 end falls 3 residues outside the read, so it is completed with the germline J gene. The repertoire was sequenced with immunoSEQ multiplex PCR; TCRdb's copy has only in-frame clones and lacks some. This sample comprises some 19,000 clones, none seen once only. The sample belongs to a study of T cell clonality in common variable immunodeficiency. Of CVID subjects, under 16 were female and around 27 male, mean age approximately 40. Caucasian heritage predominated among both patients and controls. CVID subjects had received replacement immunoglobulin for at least one year. Germline CDR1 and CDR2: MNHEY and SVGEGT. The CDR3 length is 17 residues. V dropped 6 bases and J dropped 2; count of bases not matched to a gene: 11. The study's findings and limits: Common variable immunodeficiency TCR beta sequences reportedly had fewer deletions and N-nucleotide insertions.

The sample consisted of peripheral blood mononuclear cells. The clonotype originates from a human donor with common variable immunodeficiency. The V call is TRBV6-2 or TRBV6-3, the J call TRBJ1-5; TRBD1 matches at 9 bases. CDR3: CASRTAGQGRGNQPQHF. CDR3 DNA, as far as it was read: TGTGCCAGCAGAACCGCGGGACAGGGACGGGGCAATCAGCCC.